This TCR beta chain was profiled in a study of blood T cell repertoires in COVID-19. Repertoires were generated with immunoSEQ multiplex PCR, while TCRdb's copy carries only in-frame clones and drops some. The profile shows 85,000 or so clones, 90% to 95% of them singletons. The TCR sequence derives from a human donor with active COVID-19. The donor label of this sample is uncertain. Material for sequencing was peripheral blood.

DNA for the CDR3: TGTGCCAGCAGCTTCCCCGGGCTAGCGGGAGGCGAGCAGTACTTC. This encodes CASSFPGLAGGEQYF. The V call is TRBV28, the J call TRBJ2-7; 11 bases align to TRBD2. Trimming cost V 6 bases and J 6 bases; bases outside gene matches: 10. The CDR3 runs 15 residues. Germline lookup yields CDR1 MDHEN and CDR2 SYDVKM.